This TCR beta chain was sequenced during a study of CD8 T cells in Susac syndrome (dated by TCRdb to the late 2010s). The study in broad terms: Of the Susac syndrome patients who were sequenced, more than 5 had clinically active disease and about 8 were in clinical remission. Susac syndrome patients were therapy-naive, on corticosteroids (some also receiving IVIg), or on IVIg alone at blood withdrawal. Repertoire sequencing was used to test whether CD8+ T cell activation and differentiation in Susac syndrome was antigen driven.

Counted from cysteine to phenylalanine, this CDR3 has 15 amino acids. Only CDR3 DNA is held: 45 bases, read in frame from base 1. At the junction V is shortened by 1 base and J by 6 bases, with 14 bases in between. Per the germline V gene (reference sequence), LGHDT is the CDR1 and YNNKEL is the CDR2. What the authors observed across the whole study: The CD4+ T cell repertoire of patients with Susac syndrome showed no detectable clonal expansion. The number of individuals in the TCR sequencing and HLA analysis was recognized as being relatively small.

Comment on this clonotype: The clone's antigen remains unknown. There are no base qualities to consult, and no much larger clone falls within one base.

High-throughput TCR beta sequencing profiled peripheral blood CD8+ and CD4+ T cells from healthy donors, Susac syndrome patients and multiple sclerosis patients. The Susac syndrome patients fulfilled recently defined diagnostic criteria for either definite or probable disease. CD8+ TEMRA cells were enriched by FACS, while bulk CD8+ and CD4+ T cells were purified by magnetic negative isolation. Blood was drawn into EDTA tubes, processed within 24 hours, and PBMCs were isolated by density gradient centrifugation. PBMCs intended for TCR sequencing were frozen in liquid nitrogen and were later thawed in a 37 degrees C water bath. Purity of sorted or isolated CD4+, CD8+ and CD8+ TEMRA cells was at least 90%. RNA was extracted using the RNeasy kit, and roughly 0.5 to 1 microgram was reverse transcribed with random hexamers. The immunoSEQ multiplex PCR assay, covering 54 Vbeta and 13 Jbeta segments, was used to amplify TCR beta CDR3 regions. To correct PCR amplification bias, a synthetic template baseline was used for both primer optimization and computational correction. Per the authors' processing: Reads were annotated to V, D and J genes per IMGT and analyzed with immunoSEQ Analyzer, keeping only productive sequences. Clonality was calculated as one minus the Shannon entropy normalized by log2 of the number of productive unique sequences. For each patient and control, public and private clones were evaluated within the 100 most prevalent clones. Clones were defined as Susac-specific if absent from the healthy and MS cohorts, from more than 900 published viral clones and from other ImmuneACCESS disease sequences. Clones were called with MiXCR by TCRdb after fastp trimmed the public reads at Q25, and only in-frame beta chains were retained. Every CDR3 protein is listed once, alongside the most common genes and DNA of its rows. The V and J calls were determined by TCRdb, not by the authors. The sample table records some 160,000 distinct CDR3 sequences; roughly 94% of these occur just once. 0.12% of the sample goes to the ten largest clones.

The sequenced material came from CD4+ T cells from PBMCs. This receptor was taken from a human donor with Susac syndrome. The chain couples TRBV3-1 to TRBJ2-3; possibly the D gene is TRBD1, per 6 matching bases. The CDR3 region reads CASSQGGHGRDTQYF. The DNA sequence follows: TGTGCCAGCAGCCAAGGGGGACACGGTAGGGATACGCAGTATTTT.